The source of this T cell receptor (beta chain) is a study of immune evolution from preneoplasia to lung adenocarcinoma. Clones were read by immunoSEQ multiplex PCR, and TCRdb kept only the in-frame ones, dropping some. The sample has about 6,400 clones, approximately 79% seen once; the top ten hold roughly 6%. The CDR3 runs to 15 residues. V lost 0 bases to trimming and J lost 6 bases, with 9 bases between them. Germline-derived CDR1 and CDR2 are MNHNY and SVGAGI (reference sequence). This sequence joins TRBV6-6 and TRBJ1-6, with TRBD1 as a possible D gene (5 bases). The specimen sequenced was FFPE minimally invasive lung adenocarcinoma tissue. The receptor comes from a person aged 45-69 years with lung adenocarcinoma. The CDR3: CASSYSPGTNSPLHF. The CDR3 coding sequence is TGTGCCAGCAGTTACTCCCCAGGGACTAATTCACCCCTCCACTTT.